This TCR beta chain was recovered during a study of blood T cell repertoires in COVID-19. Study at large: Italy, Spain and the United States were the sources of the convalescent and acute COVID-19 samples.

Authors' analysis steps: By means of reference gene primer amplification, nucleated cell counts were estimated. Data came from immunoSEQ multiplex PCR; TCRdb stores just in-frame clones and leaves some out. The DNA was the basis for D and trimming; V, J and clone size are from that table. The repertoire has some 150,000 clones, approximately 84% of them found once; the top ten carry 2% to 3%. Sequencing used peripheral blood. The source is a human donor with acute or convalescent COVID-19. The donor label of this sample is uncertain.

CDR3 DNA: TGTGCCAGCAGCTTAGTAGGCGGGGGGGAGCAGTTCTTC. Its translation: CASSLVGGGEQFF. The chain employs TRBV7-2 and TRBJ2-1; 8 nucleotides agree with TRBD2. V gave up 1 base and J gave up 10 bases; unmatched junction bases: 3. This CDR3 spans 13 amino acids. Germline V gene sequence: CDR1 SGHTA, CDR2 FQGNSA.